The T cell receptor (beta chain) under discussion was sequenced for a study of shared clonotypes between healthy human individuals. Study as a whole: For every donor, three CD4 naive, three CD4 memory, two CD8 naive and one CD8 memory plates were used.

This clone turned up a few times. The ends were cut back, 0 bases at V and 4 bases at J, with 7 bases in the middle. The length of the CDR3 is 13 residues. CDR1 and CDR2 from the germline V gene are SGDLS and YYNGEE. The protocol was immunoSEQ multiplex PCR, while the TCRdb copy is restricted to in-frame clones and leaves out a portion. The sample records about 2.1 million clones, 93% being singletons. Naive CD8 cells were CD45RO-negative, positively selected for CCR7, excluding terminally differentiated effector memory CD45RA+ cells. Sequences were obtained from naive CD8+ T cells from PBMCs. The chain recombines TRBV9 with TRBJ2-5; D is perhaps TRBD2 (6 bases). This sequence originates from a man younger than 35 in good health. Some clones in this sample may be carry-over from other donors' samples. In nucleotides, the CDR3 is TGTGCCAGCAGCGTAGTGGAGGGAGAGACCCAGTACTTC. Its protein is CASSVVEGETQYF. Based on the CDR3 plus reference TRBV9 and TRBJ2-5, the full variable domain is DSGVTQTPKHLITATGQRVTLRCSPRSGDLSVYWYQQSLDQGLQFLIQYYNGEERAKGNILERFSAQQFPDLHSELNLSSLELGDSALYFCASSVVEGETQYFGPGTRLLVL.